The clone carrying this TCR beta chain was observed a few times. Using CD45RO/CCR7/CD25/CD127/CD95/CD27, CD4+ naive, central memory, regulatory and stem cell-like memory cells were sorted. Germline CDR1 is SGHVS and CDR2 is FQNEAQ. This CDR3 has 13 residues. Deletions cut 3 bases from V and 1 base from J, with 6 bases between. The source of the sample is a study of beta chain features in type 1 diabetes. Expressed TCRB transcripts were sequenced because the isolated RNA had all been reverse transcribed beforehand. The data were produced by immunoSEQ multiplex PCR, yet TCRdb's version contains in-frame clones alone and is incomplete. This repertoire shows hundreds of thousands of clones, around a sixth found once; its top ten account for 0.023%.

The specimen was naive CD4+ T cells from blood. This chain links TRBV7-8 with TRBJ1-1; no clear D. The clonotype was recovered from a woman between 18 and 29 years old in good health. The CDR3 here is CASSLMGNTEAFF. CDR3 in DNA: TGTGCCAGCAGCTTGATGGGGAACACTGAAGCTTTCTTT.